What follows are 21 T cell receptor beta chains derived from one specimen sequenced in a study of cytomegalovirus exposure and HLA in healthy donors. PCR used 60 Vbeta primers and 13 Jbeta primers. Clones were read by immunoSEQ multiplex PCR, and TCRdb kept only the in-frame ones, dropping some. The sample consists of roughly 200,000 clones, approximately 85% of them appearing once. The material sequenced was PBMCs. The receptors stem from a woman between 45 and 60 years old in good health and CMV-seronegative.

This chain's CDR3 is CASSPDRPNPATNEKLFF. CDR3 in DNA: TGTGCCAGCAGTCCGGACAGGCCGAATCCTGCAACTAATGAAAAACTGTTTTTT. The chain combines TRBV27 with TRBJ1-4; TRBD1 aligns across 7 bases. Germline trimming cut 5 bases from V and 0 bases from J; bases unmatched to any gene: 12. CDR1 and CDR2 from the germline V gene are MNHEY and SMNVEV (reference sequence). The CDR3 is 18 amino acids.

The V call is TRBV5-1, the J call TRBJ2-2; D is perhaps TRBD2 (6 bases). The CDR3 totals 15 residues. Trimming removed 0 bases at V and 5 bases at J, with 11 bases between. CDR1 and CDR2 from the germline V gene are SGHRS and YFSETQ. CDR3 nucleotide sequence: TGCGCCAGCAGCTTGGTCTCGGGAGATACCGGGGAGCTGTTTTTT. Protein product: CASSLVSGDTGELFF.

The rearrangement uses TRBV18 and TRBJ2-1; D not certain. Trimming stripped 5 bases from V and 5 bases from J, with 13 bases between. This CDR3 has 14 residues. CDR1 is KGHSH and CDR2 is LQKENI in the germline V gene. The CDR3 here is CASSENSRDNEQFF. CDR3 nucleotides: TGTGCCAGCTCAGAGAACAGCCGCGACAATGAGCAGTTCTTC.

The gene calls are TRBV30 and TRBJ2-7; TRBD2 matches 10 bases. The trim removed 2 bases at V and 5 bases at J, leaving 6 bases unmatched. This CDR3 has 14 amino acids. Germline CDR1 is GTSNPN and CDR2 is SVGIG (reference sequence). The CDR3 nucleotides are TGTGCCTGGAGTTACTTAGCGGGAGGTAACGAGCAGTACTTC. It codes for CAWSYLAGGNEQYF. The full variable domain, rest sourced from reference TRBV30 and TRBJ2-7, is SQTIHQWPATLVQPVGSPLSLECTVEGTSNPNLYWYRQAAGRGLQLLFYSVGIGQISSEVPQNLSASRPQDRQFILSSKKLLLSDSGFYLCAWSYLAGGNEQYFGPGTRLTVT.

Comment on this clone: The sample has other DNA sequences that encode this CDR3 too. The CDR3: CASSPGHLNTEAFF. CDR3 DNA: TGCGCCAGCAGCCCGGGACACCTGAACACTGAAGCTTTCTTT. The rearrangement joins TRBV5-1 to TRBJ1-1; a possible D gene is TRBD1 (6 bases). V shed 4 bases and J shed 0 bases, with 10 bases lying between them. The CDR3 runs to 14 residues. CDR1 and CDR2 (germline): SGHRS, YFSETQ.

The rearrangement joins TRBV5-6 to TRBJ2-1; D is ambiguous. CDR3 size: 11 residues. Trimming took 0 bases from V and 9 from J, leaving 4 bases between them. CDR1 and CDR2 from the germline V gene are SGHDT and YYEEEE. The CDR3 loop is CASSLAVEQFF. For the CDR3, the DNA is TGTGCCAGCAGCTTGGCTGTTGAGCAGTTCTTC.

The rearrangement uses TRBV28 and TRBJ1-2, with D possibly TRBD1 on 5 matching bases. Germline V gives CDR1 MDHEN, CDR2 SYDVKM. Trimming cost V 3 bases and J 4 bases, with 12 bases left between them. The CDR3 loop spans 14 amino acids. The CDR3 coding sequence is TGTGCCAGCAGTTTCCGGGGGACCCGCTATGGCTACACCTTC. Translated, it gives CASSFRGTRYGYTF.

This chain connects TRBV18 to TRBJ2-7, with D maybe TRBD1 (6 bases). In germline, CDR1 is KGHSH, CDR2 LQKENI. Trimming left V 3 bases short and J 6 bases short, with 15 bases between. The CDR3 contains 14 residues. The CDR3 bases are TGTGCCAGCTCACCTCCGGGACATCGTTTCGAGCAGTACTTC. It codes for CASSPPGHRFEQYF.

The chain combines TRBV30 with TRBJ2-3; the match to TRBD2 covers 7 bases. The CDR3 spans 14 residues. The J segment lost 4 bases and the V segment lost 4 bases, leaving 8 bases of the junction unmatched. Per the germline V gene, CDR1 is GTSNPN and CDR2 is SVGIG (reference sequence). The CDR3 protein is CAWKGGGSADTQYF. CDR3 DNA sequence: TGTGCCTGGAAGGGCGGGGGATCAGCAGATACGCAGTATTTT.

This clone turned up a few times. A read error may account for a junction end that differs from germline. CDR3 protein: CASRVPGSTDTQYF. CDR3 DNA: TGTGCCAGTAGGGTACCCGGGAGCACCGATACGCAGTATTTT. The V and J genes are TRBV19 and TRBJ2-3; TRBD2 might be the D (6 bases). CDR3 length: 14 amino acids. Germline CDR1 reads LNHDA; CDR2 reads SQIVND (reference sequence). The full variable domain, rest sourced from reference TRBV19 and TRBJ2-3, is DGGITQSPKYLFRKEGQNVTLSCEQNLNHDAMYWYRQDPGQGLRLIYYSQIVNDFQKGDIAEGYSVSREKKESFPLTVTSAQKNPTAFYLCASRVPGSTDTQYFGPGTRLTVL.

This clone was counted between two and nine times. V is TRBV28 and J is TRBJ1-2; no firm D call. Germline assignment: CDR1 MDHEN and CDR2 SYDVKM. The V end was cut by 6 bases, the J end by 4 bases, with 12 bases between. This CDR3 comprises 13 residues. CDR3 protein: CASSPGGIYGYTF. CDR3 nucleotides: TGTGCCAGCAGCCCCGGAGGGATCTATGGCTACACCTTC.

V is TRBV7-2 and J is TRBJ2-7; TRBD2 aligns across 7 bases. Unmatched junction bases numbered 8, after V lost 5 bases and J lost 1 base. Germline loops: CDR1 SGHTA, CDR2 FQGNSA. This CDR3 is built from 15 residues. The CDR3 DNA is TGTGCCAGCAGCCCCCTGGGAGCGGGGTCCTACGAGCAGTACTTC. Its translation: CASSPLGAGSYEQYF.

The chain links TRBV11-2 to TRBJ2-3; TRBD2 matches at 10 bases. Germline V gene data show CDR1 as SGHAT and CDR2 as FQNNGV. The CDR3 spans 15 residues. V gave up 5 bases and J gave up 4 bases; unmatched junction bases: 6. CDR3 amino acids: CASSTASGRSDTQYF. In nucleotides, the CDR3 is TGTGCCAGCAGCACCGCTAGCGGGAGATCAGATACGCAGTATTTT.

This clone was counted once. The gene calls are TRBV5-1 and TRBJ2-5; tentatively, D is TRBD1 (6 bases). Germline-derived CDR1 and CDR2 are SGHRS and YFSETQ. V dropped 0 bases and J dropped 5 bases, with 14 bases sitting between them. The CDR3 sequence is 15 residues long. The CDR3 protein is CASSLGLGQGETQYF. Here the CDR3 DNA reads TGCGCCAGCAGCTTGGGTTTGGGGCAGGGGGAGACCCAGTACTTC. The entire variable domain, with the rest obtained from reference TRBV5-1 and TRBJ2-5, is as follows: KAGVTQTPRYLIKTRGQQVTLSCSPISGHRSVSWYQQTPGQGLQFLFEYFSETQRNKGNFPGRFSGRQFSNSRSEMNVSTLELGDSALYLCASSLGLGQGETQYFGPGTRLLVL.

This chain connects TRBV28 to TRBJ2-5; 9 positions match TRBD1. CDR1 is MDHEN and CDR2 is SYDVKM in the germline V gene. The V and J ends lost 4 bases and 7 bases, in that order; junction bases with no gene match: 10. The CDR3 spans 15 residues. DNA of the CDR3: TGTGCCAGCAGTTCCCCTGGGACAGGGATGTCGACCCAGTACTTC. Residues: CASSSPGTGMSTQYF.

With respect to this clone: Mismatch with germline at one junction end may stem from a read error. The chain couples TRBV28 to TRBJ1-6; TRBD1 matches at 9 bases. CDR3 length: 15 residues. The V gene's germline CDR1 is MDHEN and CDR2 SYDVKM. As DNA, the CDR3 is TGTGCCAGCAGTTCGATTGGGACAGGGAATTTACCCCTCCACTTT. Residues: CASSSIGTGNLPLHF.

The CDR3: CASSSPGGVNTGELFF. The CDR3 DNA sequence: TGTGCCAGCAGCTCCCCGGGAGGGGTAAACACCGGGGAGCTGTTTTTT. The V and J genes are TRBV7-6 and TRBJ2-2; TRBD2 aligns across 8 bases. Germline V lookup: CDR1 SGHVS, CDR2 FNYEAQ. This CDR3 is built from 16 residues. V lost 4 bases, J lost 2 bases, and 6 bases stayed unmatched.

The rearrangement joins TRBV5-1 to TRBJ2-7; 7 bases match TRBD1. CDR1 SGHRS and CDR2 YFSETQ come from the germline V gene. This CDR3 contains 15 residues. V trimming: 4 bases; J trimming: 3 bases; junction bases outside the gene matches: 10. The DNA of the CDR3 is TGCGCCAGCAGCCCCGGAACAGGGGAATTCTACGAGCAGTACTTC. As protein: CASSPGTGEFYEQYF.

The rearrangement links TRBV27 to TRBJ2-1; 7 bases align to TRBD2. The junction had 3 bases not matched to a gene; V was cut back by 1 base and J by 6 bases. This CDR3 comprises 14 residues. Germline assignment: CDR1 MNHEY and CDR2 SMNVEV (reference sequence). CDR3 sequence (DNA): TGTGCCAGCAGTTTATACCGACTAGCCAATGAGCAGTTCTTC. Translation gives CASSLYRLANEQFF.

V usage is TRBV18 and J usage is TRBJ2-3, with 12 bases aligning to TRBD1. V lost 3 bases to trimming and J lost 4 bases; unmatched junction nucleotides: 2. CDR1 and CDR2 (germline): KGHSH, LQKENI. This CDR3 has 15 amino acids. The CDR3 sequence: CASSPGQGAADTQYF. The CDR3 bases are TGTGCCAGCTCACCGGGACAGGGGGCTGCAGATACGCAGTATTTT.

This chain uses TRBV28 with TRBJ2-5, with D possibly matching TRBD2 (5 bases). The CDR3 length is 16 residues. Germline assignment: CDR1 MDHEN and CDR2 SYDVKM. The V end was cut by 4 bases, the J end by 4 bases, with 19 bases between. In DNA, the CDR3 is TGTGCCAGCAGTTCCCTCGCTGGGGAGTGGGGAGAGACCCAGTACTTC. Encoded protein: CASSSLAGEWGETQYF.